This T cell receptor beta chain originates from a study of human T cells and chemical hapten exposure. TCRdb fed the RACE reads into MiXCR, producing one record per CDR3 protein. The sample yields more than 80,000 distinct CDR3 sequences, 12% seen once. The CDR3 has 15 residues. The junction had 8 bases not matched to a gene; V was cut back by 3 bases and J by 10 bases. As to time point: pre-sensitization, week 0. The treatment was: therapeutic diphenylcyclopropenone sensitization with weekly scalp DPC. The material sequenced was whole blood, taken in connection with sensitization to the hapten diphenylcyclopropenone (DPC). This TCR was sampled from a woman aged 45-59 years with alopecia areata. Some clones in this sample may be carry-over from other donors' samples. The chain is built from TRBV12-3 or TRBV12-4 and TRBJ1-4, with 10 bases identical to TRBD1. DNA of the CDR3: TGTGCCAGCAGTTTCGTCGGGACAGGGGTAGGAAAACTGTTTTTT. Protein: CASSFVGTGVGKLFF.